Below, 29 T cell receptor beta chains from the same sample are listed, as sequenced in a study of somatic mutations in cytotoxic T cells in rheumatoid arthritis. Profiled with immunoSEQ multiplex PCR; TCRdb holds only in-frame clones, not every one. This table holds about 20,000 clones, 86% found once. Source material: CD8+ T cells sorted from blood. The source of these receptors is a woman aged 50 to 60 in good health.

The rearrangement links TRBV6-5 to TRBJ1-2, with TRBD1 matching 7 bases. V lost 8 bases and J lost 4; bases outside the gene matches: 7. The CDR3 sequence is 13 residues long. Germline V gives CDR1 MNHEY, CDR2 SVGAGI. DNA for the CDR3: TGTGCCAGCTACAGGGGCGGTTCCTATGGCTACACCTTC. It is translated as CASYRGGSYGYTF.

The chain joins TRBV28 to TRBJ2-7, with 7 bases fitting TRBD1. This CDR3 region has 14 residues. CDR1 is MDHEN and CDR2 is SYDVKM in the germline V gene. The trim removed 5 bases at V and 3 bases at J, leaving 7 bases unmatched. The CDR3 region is CASSPSPGGYEQYV. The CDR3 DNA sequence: TGTGCCAGCAGTCCCTCCCCAGGGGGCTACGAGCAGTACGTC.

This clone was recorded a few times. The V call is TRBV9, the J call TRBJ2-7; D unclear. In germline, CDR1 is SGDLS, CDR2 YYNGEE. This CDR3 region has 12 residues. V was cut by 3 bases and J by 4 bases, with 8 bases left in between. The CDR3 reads CASSGEGYEQYF. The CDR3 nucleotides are TGTGCCAGCAGCGGAGAAGGATACGAGCAGTACTTC.

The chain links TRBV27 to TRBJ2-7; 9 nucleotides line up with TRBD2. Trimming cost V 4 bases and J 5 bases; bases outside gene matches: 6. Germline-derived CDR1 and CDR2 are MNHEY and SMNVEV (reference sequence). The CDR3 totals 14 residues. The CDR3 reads CASSSSGTLHEQYV. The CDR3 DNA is TGTGCCAGCAGTTCTAGCGGGACTCTCCACGAGCAGTACGTC.

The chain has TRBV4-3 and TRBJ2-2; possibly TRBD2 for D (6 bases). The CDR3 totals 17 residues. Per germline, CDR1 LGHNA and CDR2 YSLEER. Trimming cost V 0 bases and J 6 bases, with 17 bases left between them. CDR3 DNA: TGCGCCAGCAGCCAAGATCTTGGAGGGATCCCATCCGGGGAGCTGTTTTTT. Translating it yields CASSQDLGGIPSGELFF.

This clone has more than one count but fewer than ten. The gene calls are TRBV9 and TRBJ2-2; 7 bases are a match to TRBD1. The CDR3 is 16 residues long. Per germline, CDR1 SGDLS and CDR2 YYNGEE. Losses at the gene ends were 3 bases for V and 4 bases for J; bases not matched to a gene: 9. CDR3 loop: CASSADRVLSTGELFF. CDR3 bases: TGTGCCAGCAGCGCCGACAGGGTACTTAGCACCGGGGAGCTGTTTTTT.

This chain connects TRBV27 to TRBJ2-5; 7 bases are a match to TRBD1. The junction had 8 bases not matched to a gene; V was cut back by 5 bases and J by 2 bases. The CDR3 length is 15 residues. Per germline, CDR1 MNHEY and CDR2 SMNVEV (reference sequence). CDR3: CASSPTPGQQETQYF. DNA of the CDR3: TGTGCCAGCAGTCCTACCCCGGGACAGCAAGAGACCCAGTACTTC.

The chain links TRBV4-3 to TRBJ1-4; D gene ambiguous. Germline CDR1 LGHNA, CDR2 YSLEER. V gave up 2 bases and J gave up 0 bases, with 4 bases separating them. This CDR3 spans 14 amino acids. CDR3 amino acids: CASSQFATNEKLFF. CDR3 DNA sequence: TGCGCCAGCAGCCAATTTGCAACTAATGAAAAACTGTTTTTT.

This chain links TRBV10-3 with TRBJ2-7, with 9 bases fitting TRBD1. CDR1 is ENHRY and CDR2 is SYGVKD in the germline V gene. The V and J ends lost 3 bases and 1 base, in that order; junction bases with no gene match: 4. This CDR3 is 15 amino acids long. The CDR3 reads CAISDPTGGSYEQYV. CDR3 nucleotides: TGTGCCATCAGTGACCCGACAGGGGGGTCCTACGAGCAGTACGTC.

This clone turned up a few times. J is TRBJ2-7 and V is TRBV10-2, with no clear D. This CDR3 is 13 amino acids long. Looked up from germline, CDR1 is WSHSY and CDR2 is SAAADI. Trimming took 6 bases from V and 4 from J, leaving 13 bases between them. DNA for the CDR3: TGCGCCAGCAGCCCAGGAGAAGGTTACGAGCAGTACGTC. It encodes CASSPGEGYEQYV.

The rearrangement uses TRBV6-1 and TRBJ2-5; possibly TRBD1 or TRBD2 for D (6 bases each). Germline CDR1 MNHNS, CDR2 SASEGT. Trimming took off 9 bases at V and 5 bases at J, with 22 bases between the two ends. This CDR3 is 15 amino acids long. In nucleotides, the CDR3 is TGTGCCAGTACGGAGGGGGGCCAGGTTTCGGAGACCCAGTACTTC. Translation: CASTEGGQVSETQYF.

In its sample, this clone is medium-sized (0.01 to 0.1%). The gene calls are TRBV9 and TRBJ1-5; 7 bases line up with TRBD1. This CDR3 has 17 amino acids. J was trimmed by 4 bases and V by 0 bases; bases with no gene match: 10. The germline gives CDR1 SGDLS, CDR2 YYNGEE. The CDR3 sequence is CASSVVLPPTGNQPQHF. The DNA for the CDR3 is TGTGCCAGCAGCGTAGTTTTACCCCCGACAGGGAATCAGCCCCAGCATTTT.

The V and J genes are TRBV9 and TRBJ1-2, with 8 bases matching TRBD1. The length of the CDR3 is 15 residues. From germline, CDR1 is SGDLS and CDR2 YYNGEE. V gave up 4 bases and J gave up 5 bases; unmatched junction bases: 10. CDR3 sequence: CASSLQDRAFYGYTF. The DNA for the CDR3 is TGTGCCAGCAGCTTACAGGACAGGGCTTTTTATGGCTACACCTTC.

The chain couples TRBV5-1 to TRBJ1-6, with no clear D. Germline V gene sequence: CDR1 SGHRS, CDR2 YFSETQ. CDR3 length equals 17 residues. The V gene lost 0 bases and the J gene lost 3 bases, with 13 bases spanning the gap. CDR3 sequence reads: CASSLGDLPFYNSPLHF. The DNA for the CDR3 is TGCGCCAGCAGCTTGGGGGATCTCCCTTTCTATAATTCACCCCTCCACTTT.

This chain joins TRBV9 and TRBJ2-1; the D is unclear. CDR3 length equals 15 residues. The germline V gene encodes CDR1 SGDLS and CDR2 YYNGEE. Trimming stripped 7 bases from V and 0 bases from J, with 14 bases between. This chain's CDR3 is CASATGPPSYNEQFF. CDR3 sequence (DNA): TGTGCCAGCGCAACCGGCCCCCCCTCCTACAATGAGCAGTTCTTC.

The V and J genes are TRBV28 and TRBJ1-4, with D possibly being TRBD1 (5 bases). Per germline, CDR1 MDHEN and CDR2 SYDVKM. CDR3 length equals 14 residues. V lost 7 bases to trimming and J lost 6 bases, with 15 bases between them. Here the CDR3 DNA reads TGTGCCAGCATCGGGGGACCGGGCTATGAAAAACTGTTTTTT. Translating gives CASIGGPGYEKLFF. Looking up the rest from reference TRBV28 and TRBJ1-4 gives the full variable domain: DVKVTQSSRYLVKRTGEKVFLECVQDMDHENMFWYRQDPGLGLRLIYFSYDVKMKEKGDIPEGYSVSREKKERFSLILESASTNQTSMYLCASIGGPGYEKLFFGSGTQLSVL.

The CDR3 nucleotides read TGTGCCAGCAGCTTAAATCCAGGGGAAAACACTGAAGCTTTCTTT. This sequence encodes CASSLNPGENTEAFF. The rearrangement uses TRBV7-6 and TRBJ1-1, with D maybe TRBD1 (6 bases). From germline, CDR1 is SGHVS and CDR2 FNYEAQ. The CDR3 is made up of 15 amino acids. V shed 2 bases and J shed 2 bases, with 12 bases lying between them.

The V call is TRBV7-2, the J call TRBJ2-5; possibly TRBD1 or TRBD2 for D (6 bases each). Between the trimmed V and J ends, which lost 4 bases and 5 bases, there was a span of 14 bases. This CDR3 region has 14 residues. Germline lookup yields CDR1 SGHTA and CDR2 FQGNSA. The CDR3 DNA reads TGTGCCAGCAGCTGGGAAAGGGGGGCGGAGACCCAGTACTTC. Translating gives CASSWERGAETQYF.

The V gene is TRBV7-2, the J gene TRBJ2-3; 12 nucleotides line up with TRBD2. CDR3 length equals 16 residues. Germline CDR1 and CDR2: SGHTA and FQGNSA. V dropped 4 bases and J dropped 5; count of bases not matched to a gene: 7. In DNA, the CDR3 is TGTGCCAGCAGCTCTCGGACTAGCGGGGTGGGAGATACGCAGTATTTT. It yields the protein CASSSRTSGVGDTQYF.

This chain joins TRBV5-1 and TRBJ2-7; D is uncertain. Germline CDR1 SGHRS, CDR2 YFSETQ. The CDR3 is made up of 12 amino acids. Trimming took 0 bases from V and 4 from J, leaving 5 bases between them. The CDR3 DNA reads TGCGCCAGCAGCTTGGTGGAGTACGAGCAGTACTTC. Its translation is CASSLVEYEQYF.

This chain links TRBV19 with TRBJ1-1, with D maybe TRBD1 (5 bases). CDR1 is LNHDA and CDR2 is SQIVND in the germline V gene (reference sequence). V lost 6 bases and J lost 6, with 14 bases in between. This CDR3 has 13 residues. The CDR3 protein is CASRFVGGPEAFF. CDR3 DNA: TGTGCCAGTAGGTTCGTGGGGGGACCTGAAGCTTTCTTT.

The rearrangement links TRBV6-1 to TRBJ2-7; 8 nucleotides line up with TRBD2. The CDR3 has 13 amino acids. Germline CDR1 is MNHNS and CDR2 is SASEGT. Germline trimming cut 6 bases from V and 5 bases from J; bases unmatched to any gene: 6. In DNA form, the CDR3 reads TGTGCCAGCAGCCATACAGCGGGGGACGAGCAGTACTTC. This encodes CASSHTAGDEQYF.

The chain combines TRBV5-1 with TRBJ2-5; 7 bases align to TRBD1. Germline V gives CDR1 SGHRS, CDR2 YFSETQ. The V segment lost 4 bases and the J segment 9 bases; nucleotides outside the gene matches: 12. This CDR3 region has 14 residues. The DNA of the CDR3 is TGCGCCAGCAGCGAGCGACAGGGAAGGTGGCCCCAGTACTTC. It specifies CASSERQGRWPQYF. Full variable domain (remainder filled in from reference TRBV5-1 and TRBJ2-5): KAGVTQTPRYLIKTRGQQVTLSCSPISGHRSVSWYQQTPGQGLQFLFEYFSETQRNKGNFPGRFSGRQFSNSRSEMNVSTLELGDSALYLCASSERQGRWPQYFGPGTRLLVL.

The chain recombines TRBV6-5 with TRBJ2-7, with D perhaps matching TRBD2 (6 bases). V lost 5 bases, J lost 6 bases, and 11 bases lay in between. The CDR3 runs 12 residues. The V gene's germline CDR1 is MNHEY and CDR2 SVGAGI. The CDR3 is CASSADGGEQYV. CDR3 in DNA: TGTGCCAGCAGTGCGGACGGGGGCGAGCAGTACGTC.

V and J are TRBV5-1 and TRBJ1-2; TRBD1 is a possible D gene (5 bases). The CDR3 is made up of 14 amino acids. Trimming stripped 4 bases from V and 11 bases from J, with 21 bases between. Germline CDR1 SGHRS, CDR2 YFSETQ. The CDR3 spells CASSPGLALCWYTF. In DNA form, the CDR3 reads TGCGCCAGCAGCCCAGGGCTCGCCCTATGCTGGTACACCTTC.

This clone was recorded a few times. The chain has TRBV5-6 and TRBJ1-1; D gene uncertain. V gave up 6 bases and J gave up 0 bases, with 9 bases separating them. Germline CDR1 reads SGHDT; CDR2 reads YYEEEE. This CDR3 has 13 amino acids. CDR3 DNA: TGTGCCAGCAAGCGGAAGTTGAACACTGAAGCTTTCTTT. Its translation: CASKRKLNTEAFF.

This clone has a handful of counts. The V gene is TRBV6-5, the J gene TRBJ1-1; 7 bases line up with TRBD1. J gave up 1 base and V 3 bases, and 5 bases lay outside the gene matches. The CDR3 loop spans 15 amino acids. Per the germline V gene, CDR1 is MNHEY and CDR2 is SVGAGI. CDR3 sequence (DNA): TGTGCCAGCAGTTATACAGGGGAGCAGAACACTGAAGCTTTCTTT. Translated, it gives CASSYTGEQNTEAFF.

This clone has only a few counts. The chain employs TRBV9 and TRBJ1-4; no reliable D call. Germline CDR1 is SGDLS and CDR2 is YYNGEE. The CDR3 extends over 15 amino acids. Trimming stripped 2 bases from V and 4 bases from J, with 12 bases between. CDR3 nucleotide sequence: TGTGCCAGCAGCGTTAAGGGAATCTTTAATGAAAAACTGTTTTTT. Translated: CASSVKGIFNEKLFF.

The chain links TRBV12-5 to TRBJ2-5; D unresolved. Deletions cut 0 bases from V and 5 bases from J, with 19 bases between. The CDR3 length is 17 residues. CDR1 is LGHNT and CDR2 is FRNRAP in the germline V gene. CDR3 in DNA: TGTGCTAGTGGTTTGGTAGGCGATCATCTCCGCGTCGAGACCCAGTACTTC. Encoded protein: CASGLVGDHLRVETQYF.